The present T cell receptor beta chain was sequenced within a study of beta chain features in type 1 diabetes. Study results and limitations: The naive, central memory and Treg TCRB repertoires showed an apparent similarity that was greater among patients than among healthy donors. There was a moderate but significant shortening of TCRB CDR3s in all four CD4+ subsets of Type 1 diabetes patients.

Points on this clone: What it recognizes is unknown.

The entirety of the isolated RNA underwent reverse transcription, so expressed TCRB transcripts were sequenced. It was found that naive, central memory and regulatory T cell samples averaged about 3.57 million reads. Here immunoSEQ multiplex PCR was the method, and the copy in TCRdb shows in-frame clones only, minus some. This table holds 150,000 to 200,000 clones, 50% to 70% found once. V trimming: 4 bases; J trimming: 2 bases; junction bases outside the gene matches: 5. Germline assignment: CDR1 MNHEY and CDR2 SMNVEV (reference sequence). This CDR3 contains 15 residues. The TCR sequence derives from a man younger than 45 with type 1 diabetes. J is TRBJ2-7 and V is TRBV27; 10 bases match TRBD1. Sequencing was carried out using naive CD4+ T cells from blood. The CDR3, as DNA: TGTGCCAGCAGTTCTCTGGGACAGGGGACCTACGAGCAGTACTTC. Translated: CASSSLGQGTYEQYF.